Each of the 9 T cell receptor beta chains below was sequenced from the same sample in a study of blood T cell repertoires in COVID-19 (dated by TCRdb to about 2020). Library preparation used the immunoSEQ multiplex PCR assay. TCRdb limited this immuneACCESS table to in-frame rearrangements with V and J called. A share of clones is missing; checked studies link under half to unresolved V genes, and the rest is unexplained. In this sample the table shows about 440,000 clones, approximately 90% of which occur a single time. Clones ranked in the top ten supply approximately 4.5% of the sample. What was sequenced was peripheral blood. Receptors were obtained from a woman aged 25 to 39 with acute or convalescent COVID-19.

Regarding this clone: The sample holds other DNA sequences that translate to the same CDR3. The chain has TRBV4-1 and TRBJ1-4; 7 bases map to TRBD1. Trimming took 4 bases from V and 8 from J; bases not matched to a gene: 10. The CDR3 totals 15 residues. Germline V gene lookup returns CDR1 MGHRA and CDR2 YSYEKL. Here the CDR3 DNA reads TGCGCCAGCAGCCTTCAAGGGACAGCAAGAGAAAAACTGTTTTTT. Its protein product is CASSLQGTAREKLFF.

The V gene is TRBV28, the J gene TRBJ1-1; D remains unclear. Germline V gene sequence: CDR1 MDHEN, CDR2 SYDVKM. V lost 6 bases and J 6 bases, leaving 14 bases between the germline ends. The CDR3 runs to 13 residues. CDR3 in amino acids: CASRTRRPAEAFF. Here the CDR3 DNA reads TGTGCCAGCAGGACTCGCCGTCCAGCTGAAGCTTTCTTT.

The chain recombines TRBV5-1 with TRBJ2-7, with 8 positions matching TRBD1. The ends lost 4 bases at V and 4 bases at J; junction bases unmatched: 7. In germline, CDR1 is SGHRS, CDR2 YFSETQ. The CDR3 spans 14 residues. CDR3 DNA: TGCGCCAGCAGCGTAAACAGGGGGACGTACGAGCAGTACTTC. Amino acid sequence: CASSVNRGTYEQYF.

V gene TRBV5-1 combines with J gene TRBJ2-3; D possibly corresponds to TRBD2 (6 bases). This CDR3 region has 19 residues. Per germline, CDR1 SGHRS and CDR2 YFSETQ. V was trimmed by 1 base and J by 2 bases, leaving 23 bases between them. The DNA of the CDR3 is TGCGCCAGCAGCTTGAGGAATAAGGGACTCCCAACGTCCACAGATACGCAGTATTTT. Its translation: CASSLRNKGLPTSTDTQYF.

J is TRBJ2-5 and V is TRBV3-1 (or the pseudogene TRBV3-2); D gene uncertain. The CDR3 is 14 residues long. V lost 1 base to trimming and J lost 5 bases, with 11 bases between them. In germline, CDR1 is LGHDT, CDR2 YNNKEL (reference sequence). This CDR3 is CASSQVTKRETQYF. The CDR3 DNA is TGTGCCAGCAGCCAAGTAACTAAGAGGGAGACCCAGTACTTC.

This clone showed up just a few times. The chain is built from TRBV27 and TRBJ2-2; 9 nucleotides align to TRBD2. CDR3 size: 16 residues. The V gene's germline CDR1 is MNHEY and CDR2 SMNVEV (reference sequence). The trim removed 3 bases at V and 2 bases at J, leaving 4 bases unmatched. This CDR3 is CASSFVAGVNTGELFF. CDR3 DNA: TGTGCCAGCAGTTTTGTAGCGGGGGTTAACACCGGGGAGCTGTTTTTT.

A single count supports this clone. The rearrangement uses TRBV19 and TRBJ2-3; D is unclear. The germline V gene has CDR1 LNHDA and CDR2 SQIVND (reference sequence). The CDR3 has 15 residues. Between the trimmed V and J ends, which lost 3 bases and 1 base, there was a span of 11 bases. CDR3 sequence reads: CASSIARPGTDTQYF. CDR3 sequence (DNA): TGTGCCAGTAGTATCGCCAGGCCGGGCACAGATACGCAGTATTTT.

The genes are TRBV11-2 and TRBJ2-2; D not certain. Per the germline V gene, CDR1 is SGHAT and CDR2 is FQNNGV. Trimming left V 4 bases short and J 3 bases short, with 3 bases between. The CDR3 sequence is 12 residues long. CDR3 nucleotide sequence: TGTGCCAGCAGCTCCGACACCGGGGAGCTGTTTTTT. The encoded protein is CASSSDTGELFF.

V gene TRBV6-1 combines with J gene TRBJ1-4; TRBD1 agrees at 9 bases. V lost 4 bases to trimming and J lost 7 bases; unmatched junction nucleotides: 10. CDR1 MNHNS and CDR2 SASEGT come from the germline V gene. The CDR3 consists of 16 residues. DNA for the CDR3: TGTGCCAGCAGTGTCGAACAGGGGGCGAGAATTGAAAAACTGTTTTTT. Translated, it gives CASSVEQGARIEKLFF.